This T cell receptor (beta chain) was captured in a study of response to subunit inactivated influenza vaccine. This clonotype was seen only once. The CDR3 totals 13 residues. Germline values: CDR1 SGHAT, CDR2 FQNNGV. V lost 5 bases and J 5 bases, leaving 10 bases between the germline ends. One entry per CDR3 protein results from TCRdb running MiXCR on the RT-PCR reads. This table holds about 540,000 distinct CDR3 sequences, approximately 20% found once. The data also belong to a second study, concerning T cells expressing NK-cell markers. According to that study: The authors made TCR beta cDNA libraries by 5'RACE template switching. This switching added a universal primer site and UMIs.

This chain connects TRBV11-2 to TRBJ1-5; D unresolved. This TCR derives from a man in his forties or fifties who received an inactivated influenza vaccine. Source: CD4+ T cells sorted from PBMCs, taken about 13 days after vaccination. CDR3 in DNA: TGTGCCAGCAGCCGGGGTGACCATCAGCCCCAGCATTTT. This codes for CASSRGDHQPQHF.